This T cell receptor beta chain is drawn from a study of T cells in Graves' hyperthyroidism and ophthalmopathy. Whole-study context: Initial diagnosis, before any treatment, was when peripheral blood was collected.

TCR beta CDR3 sequences were amplified from RNA transcripts. HTBI primers were employed in a first-round RT-PCR of the TCR CDR3. MiXCR, run by TCRdb on the multiplex PCR reads, gives a single entry per CDR3 protein. The sample shows about 380,000 distinct CDR3 sequences, about 18% of them seen only once. Study-wide results and limits: The majority of expanded thyroid clonotypes above 0.001 also appeared in blood. Ophthalmopathy and stable hyperthyroidism were separated by a 13 V-J model.

As regards this clonotype: Its antigen is still unknown. This may stem from a read error, because a much larger clone lies one nucleotide away.

An approximately 10 ml volume of fresh peripheral blood provided the PBMCs. The CDR3 is made up of 15 amino acids. V lost 8 bases, J lost 10 bases, and 25 bases lay in between. Germline V gene data show CDR1 as MDHEN and CDR2 as SYDVKM. Specimen: blood. The receptor's source is a man between 18 and 29 years old with Graves' ophthalmopathy. The V gene is TRBV28, the J gene TRBJ2-3, with a possible D match to TRBD1 (5 bases). CDR3 DNA sequence: TGTGCCAGCGGGCCCGCTTTAAGGGGCGCGGTCGCGCAGTATTTT. This encodes CASGPALRGAVAQYF.